The clone carrying this T cell receptor beta chain was counted only a few times. Its target is not known. A 5'RACE template-switching step, the method used to make TCR cDNA, added a universal primer site and UMIs. A single record per CDR3 protein comes from TCRdb applying MiXCR to the 5' RACE reads. This sample has some 560,000 distinct CDR3 sequences; less than 20% occur once, and the top ten carry 17%. This sample was included in a study of T cells after yellow fever vaccination. Study details: For low cell numbers, libraries were made with SMART-Seq v4 Ultra Low Input. Study-wide results and caveats: The secondary T-cell response peaked on day 5, not day 15, but was weaker.

Germline CDR1 is ENHRY and CDR2 is SYGVKD. This CDR3 has 14 amino acids. Trimming pared 3 bases from V and 2 bases from J, leaving 10 bases between. The rearrangement uses TRBV10-3 and TRBJ2-5, with D possibly called TRBD1 or TRBD2 (6 bases each). This specimen consisted of PBMCs, obtained 4 to 5 days after the first yellow fever vaccination. The clonotype originates from a man younger than 35 who received the YFV17D yellow fever vaccine. CDR3 coding DNA: TGTGCCATCAGTGACGGGGGCCCTCAAGAGACCCAGTACTTC. Translating gives CAISDGGPQETQYF.